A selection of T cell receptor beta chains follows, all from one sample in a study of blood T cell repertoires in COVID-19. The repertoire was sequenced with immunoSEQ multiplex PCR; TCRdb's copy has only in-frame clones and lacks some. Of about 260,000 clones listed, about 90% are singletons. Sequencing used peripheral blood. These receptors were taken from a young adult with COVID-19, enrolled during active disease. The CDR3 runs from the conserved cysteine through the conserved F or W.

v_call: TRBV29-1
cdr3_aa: CSVGLAPTDTQYF

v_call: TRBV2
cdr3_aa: CASSQRSGGGTEAFF

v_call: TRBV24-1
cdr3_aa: CATSDATSPAYGYTF

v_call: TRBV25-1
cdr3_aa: CASSESGGNTGELFF

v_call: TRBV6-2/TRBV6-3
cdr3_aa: CASSYSSWVGSGTNEQFF

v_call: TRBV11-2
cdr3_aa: CASSLLRGSYNEQFF

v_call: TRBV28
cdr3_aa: CASRTAGQGYYEQYF

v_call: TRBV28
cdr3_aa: CASRGGTSGIKETQYF

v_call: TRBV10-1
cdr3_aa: CASSESGGRVSQPQHF

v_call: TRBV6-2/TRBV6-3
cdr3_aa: CASSYSNGNTEAFF

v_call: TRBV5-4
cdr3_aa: CASSAGTGSVGTEAFF

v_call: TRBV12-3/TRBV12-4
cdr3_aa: CASSFGQGNGYTF

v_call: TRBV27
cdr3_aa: CASSPGLAGAGEQFF

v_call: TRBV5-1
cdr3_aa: CASSLRGSGAYNEQFF

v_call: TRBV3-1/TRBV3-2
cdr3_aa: CASSHQGLAGPYEQYF

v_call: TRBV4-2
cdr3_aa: CASSQGQGADTGELFF

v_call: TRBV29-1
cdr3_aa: CSVELGQVYGYTF

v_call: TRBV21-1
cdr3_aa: CASSKFGRRRYEQYF

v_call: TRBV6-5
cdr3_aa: CASSSYSGNGYEQYF

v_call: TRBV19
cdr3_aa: CASSLAGDNEQFF

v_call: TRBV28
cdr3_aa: CASSYNRGRSYEQYF

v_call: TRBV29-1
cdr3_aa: CSVSGVNEQFF

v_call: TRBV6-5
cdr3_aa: CASSYRQGDQPQHF

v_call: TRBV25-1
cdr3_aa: CASGRQGGEKLFF

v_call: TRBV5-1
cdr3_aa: CASSSTSGGEQYF

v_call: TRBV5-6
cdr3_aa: CASSILRDSANQPQHF

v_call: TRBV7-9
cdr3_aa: CASSARDRGFAYF

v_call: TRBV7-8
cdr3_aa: CASSFPSSGTGDTEAFF

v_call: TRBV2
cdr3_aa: CASSETSYNEQFF

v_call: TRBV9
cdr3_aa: CASSEDPGDDTEAFF

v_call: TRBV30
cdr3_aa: CAWSTLGSGFF

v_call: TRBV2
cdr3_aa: CASSGQAANTEAFF

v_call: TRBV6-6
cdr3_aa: CASSRDRGWVHQPQHF

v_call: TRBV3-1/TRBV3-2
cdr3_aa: CASSQSQINSNQPQHF

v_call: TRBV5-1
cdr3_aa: CASSRDKDGYTF

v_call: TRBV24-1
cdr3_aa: CATSDGPGQGAGNEQFF

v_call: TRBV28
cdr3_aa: CASSLYWSSGGNEQYF

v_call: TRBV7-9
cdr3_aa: CASSAAGTGPNYGYTF

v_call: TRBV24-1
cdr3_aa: CATSGPPANEQFF

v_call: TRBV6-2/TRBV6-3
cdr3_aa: CASSSEREAGELFF

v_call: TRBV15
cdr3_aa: CATSRRRESTDTQYF

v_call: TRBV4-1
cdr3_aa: CASSQQGQGTEQFF

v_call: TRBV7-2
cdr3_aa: CASSLSRAPNTEAFF

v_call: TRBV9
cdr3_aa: CASSLLAGGTVTEQFF

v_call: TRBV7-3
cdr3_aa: CASSGTSGSYEQFF

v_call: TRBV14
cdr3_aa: CASSQGTAYGYTF

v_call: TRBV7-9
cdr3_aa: CASSRDRGQLSNPTNEQFF

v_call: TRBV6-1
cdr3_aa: CASSEWGQGLPQHF

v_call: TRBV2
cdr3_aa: CASREGFGQGASYEQYF

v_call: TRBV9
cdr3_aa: CASSVGRISTDTQYF

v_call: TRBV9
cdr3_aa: CASSPQIGLAGGNTDTQYF

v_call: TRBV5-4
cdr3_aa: CASSPGQGSASTEAFF

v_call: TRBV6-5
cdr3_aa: CASSQEAGNEKLFF

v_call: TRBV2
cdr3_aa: CASKTGTEDEKLFF

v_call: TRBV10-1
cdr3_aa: CASSESLREGPADTQYF

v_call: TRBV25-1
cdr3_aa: CASSEYSGHIYGYTF

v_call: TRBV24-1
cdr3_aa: CATSGPGFDNEQFF

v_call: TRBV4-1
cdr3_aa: CASSQDISNQPQHF

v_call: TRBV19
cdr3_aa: CASSILFAGASYEQYF

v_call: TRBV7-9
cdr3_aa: CASRSILFSGRDYEQYF